These 19 T cell receptor beta chains share one sample of origin, sequenced in a study of blood T cell repertoires in COVID-19. TCRdb's copy holds only in-frame clones and misses some; the assay was immunoSEQ multiplex PCR. Counted here are approximately 230,000 clones, about 85% occurring once; the ten biggest clones make up 3%. Material for sequencing was peripheral blood. The receptors come from a man between 18 and 29 years old with active or convalescent COVID-19.

This chain links TRBV29-1 with TRBJ2-7; possibly TRBD2 for D (6 bases). With 4 bases removed from V and 2 bases from J, the gap between germline ends came to 12 bases. The CDR3 loop spans 13 amino acids. Germline CDR1 is SQVTM and CDR2 is ANQGSEA. The CDR3 coding sequence is TGCAGCGTTGGTGGGTCGGGGGCCTACGAGCAGTACTTC. Translated: CSVGGSGAYEQYF.

The genes are TRBV2 and TRBJ1-2, with D possibly being TRBD1 (6 bases). This CDR3 spans 16 amino acids. CDR1 and CDR2 from the germline V gene are SNHLY and FYNNEI. Trimming pared 7 bases from V and 2 bases from J, leaving 20 bases between. CDR3: CASIFRRTVANYGYTF. CDR3 sequence (DNA): TGTGCCAGCATCTTTAGAAGGACAGTGGCAAACTATGGCTACACCTTC. Full variable domain (outside the CDR3, taken from reference TRBV2 and TRBJ1-2): EPEVTQTPSHQVTQMGQEVILRCVPISNHLYFYWYRQILGQKVEFLVSFYNNEISEKSEIFDDQFSVERPDGSNFTLKIRSTKLEDSAMYFCASIFRRTVANYGYTFGSGTRLTVV.

The chain joins TRBV7-9 to TRBJ1-1; D is ambiguous. Germline values: CDR1 SEHNR, CDR2 FQNEAQ (reference sequence). V dropped 3 bases and J dropped 2 bases, with 10 bases sitting between them. CDR3 length: 14 amino acids. CDR3 region: CASSLAGDNTEAFF. CDR3 coding DNA: TGTGCCAGCAGCTTGGCCGGGGATAACACTGAAGCTTTCTTT.

The chain is built from TRBV6-5 and TRBJ1-6; D perhaps matches TRBD1 (6 bases). Germline V gene sequence: CDR1 MNHEY, CDR2 SVGAGI. The CDR3 contains 14 residues. V gave up 4 bases and J gave up 7 bases, with 11 bases separating them. The CDR3 is CASSSQGLNSPLHF. CDR3 nucleotides: TGTGCCAGCAGTTCACAGGGTTTGAATTCACCCCTCCACTTT.

The rearrangement joins TRBV28 to TRBJ2-1; tentative D call: TRBD2 (6 bases). This CDR3 has 14 residues. Germline V gene lookup returns CDR1 MDHEN and CDR2 SYDVKM. V lost 7 bases and J 9 bases, leaving 19 bases between the germline ends. The CDR3 region is CASTMSGTPGEQFF. In nucleotides, the CDR3 is TGTGCCAGCACCATGTCGGGGACTCCGGGTGAGCAGTTCTTC.

This clone was seen more than once but under ten times. The chain employs TRBV7-2 and TRBJ2-4, with D perhaps matching TRBD1 (6 bases). Germline V gives CDR1 SGHTA, CDR2 FQGNSA. Trimming left V 4 bases short and J 8 bases short, with 18 bases between. The CDR3 sequence is 15 residues long. The chain's CDR3 is CASSWGQSYLDIQYF. CDR3 DNA sequence: TGTGCCAGCAGCTGGGGGCAATCGTACCTCGACATTCAGTACTTC.

The chain uses TRBV5-8 and TRBJ1-4, with no clear D. Trimming cost V 4 bases and J 7 bases, with 11 bases left between them. CDR1 SGHTS and CDR2 YDEGEE come from the germline V gene. The CDR3 spans 13 residues. CDR3: CASSVAGSEKLFF. The CDR3 DNA follows: TGTGCCAGCAGCGTAGCCGGGAGTGAAAAACTGTTTTTT.

The CDR3 region has the DNA TGTGCCAGTAGTATCGGAGGGGAGCAGTACTTC. Its protein product is CASSIGGEQYF. The chain has TRBV19 and TRBJ2-7; possibly TRBD2 for D (6 bases). Germline V CDR1 and CDR2: LNHDA, SQIVND (reference sequence). This CDR3 has 11 amino acids. Trimming shortened V by 3 bases and J by 7 bases, and 7 bases separated the two germline ends. The entire variable domain, with the rest obtained from reference TRBV19 and TRBJ2-7, is as follows: DGGITQSPKYLFRKEGQNVTLSCEQNLNHDAMYWYRQDPGQGLRLIYYSQIVNDFQKGDIAEGYSVSREKKESFPLTVTSAQKNPTAFYLCASSIGGEQYFGPGTRLTVT.

In its sample, this clone was seen once. The chain combines TRBV18 with TRBJ2-1; 8 positions agree with TRBD1. Trimming took 5 bases from V and 1 from J; bases not matched to a gene: 7. The CDR3 consists of 16 residues. Per germline, CDR1 KGHSH and CDR2 LQKENI. The CDR3 loop reads CASSASTGGSYNEQFF. The DNA of the CDR3 is TGTGCCAGCTCAGCCAGCACAGGGGGTTCCTACAATGAGCAGTTCTTC.

Only one count was recorded for this clone. The chain joins TRBV29-1 to TRBJ2-7, with D maybe TRBD1 (5 bases). In germline, CDR1 is SQVTM, CDR2 ANQGSEA. V was clipped by 3 bases and J by 5 bases, with 8 bases between them. The CDR3 length is 11 residues. The DNA of the CDR3 is TGCAGCGTTGACAGGGTCAACGAGCAGTACTTC. Amino acid sequence: CSVDRVNEQYF.

The V and J genes are TRBV7-9 and TRBJ2-7, with 7 positions matching TRBD1. The V gene's germline CDR1 is SEHNR and CDR2 FQNEAQ (reference sequence). J lost 6 bases, V lost 7 bases, and 15 bases had no gene match. The CDR3 has 15 residues. The CDR3 loop is CASTLWDSELSEQYF. Here the CDR3 DNA reads TGTGCCAGCACCCTCTGGGACAGCGAACTTAGCGAGCAGTACTTC.

This rearrangement joins TRBV11-3 to TRBJ2-7, with 8 bases aligning to TRBD1. Trimming at V came to 5 bases and at J to 3 bases, leaving 3 bases not matched to a gene. CDR3 length equals 13 residues. The germline gives CDR1 SGHNT, CDR2 YENEEA. The CDR3 DNA sequence: TGTGCCAGCAGCCTCGGGACAGGCTACGAGCAGTACTTC. Its translation is CASSLGTGYEQYF.

CDR3 sequence reads: CASSVWAGELTPGKLFF. CDR3 in DNA: TGTGCCAGTAGTGTATGGGCGGGAGAACTGACACCAGGAAAACTGTTTTTT. The chain is built from TRBV19 and TRBJ1-4, with D unclear. Germline lookup yields CDR1 LNHDA and CDR2 SQIVND (reference sequence). The CDR3 totals 17 residues. V lost 5 bases and J 10 bases, leaving 26 bases between the germline ends.

The table lists this clone with a count of one. Other DNA sequences from this sample encode an identical CDR3 as well. The chain carries TRBV7-2 and TRBJ1-1, with D possibly matching TRBD1 (5 bases). CDR1 is SGHTA and CDR2 is FQGNSA in the germline V gene. V lost 2 bases and J lost 1, with 8 bases in between. This CDR3 has 14 residues. The CDR3 DNA sequence: TGTGCCAGCAGCTTACGCCAGGGGAACACTGAAGCTTTCTTT. Its translation: CASSLRQGNTEAFF.

The chain joins TRBV9 to TRBJ2-1, with 7 bases lining up with TRBD1. The CDR3 is made up of 14 amino acids. V trimming: 7 bases; J trimming: 4 bases; junction bases outside the gene matches: 8. The V gene's germline CDR1 is SGDLS and CDR2 YYNGEE. The CDR3 DNA reads as TGTGCCAGCCGTCCGGGACAGTCGTACAATGAGCAGTTCTTC. It yields the protein CASRPGQSYNEQFF.

V gene TRBV4-3 combines with J gene TRBJ2-7; D is perhaps TRBD2 (7 bases). The CDR3 consists of 18 residues. With 0 bases removed from V and 0 bases from J, the gap between germline ends came to 18 bases. The V gene's germline CDR1 is LGHNA and CDR2 YSLEER. The CDR3 DNA follows: TGCGCCAGCAGCCAAGAGAGGGGGGGGCACTATAGCTCCTACGAGCAGTACTTC. Amino acids: CASSQERGGHYSSYEQYF.

V and J are TRBV7-2 and TRBJ2-1; 7 bases are shared with TRBD2. Germline CDR1 reads SGHTA; CDR2 reads FQGNSA. CDR3 length equals 14 residues. The ends lost 8 bases at V and 7 bases at J; junction bases unmatched: 11. CDR3 sequence: CASGGDPLRNEQFF. The CDR3, as DNA: TGTGCCAGCGGGGGGGACCCCTTGAGGAATGAGCAGTTCTTC.

The V and J genes are TRBV14 and TRBJ2-7, with D hard to call. The V and J ends lost 1 base and 3 bases respectively, with 13 bases between them. CDR1 SGHDN and CDR2 FVKESK come from the germline V gene. The CDR3 extends over 15 amino acids. CDR3 DNA: TGTGCCAGCAGCCAAGCCCCTCAGGTCATCTACGAGCAGTACTTC. Amino acid sequence: CASSQAPQVIYEQYF.

A note on this clone: This specimen includes other DNA sequences encoding the same CDR3. V and J are TRBV18 and TRBJ2-7, with 11 bases fitting TRBD2. Germline V gene sequence: CDR1 KGHSH, CDR2 LQKENI. J lost 2 bases, V lost 3 bases, and 3 bases had no gene match. CDR3 length equals 15 residues. The CDR3 region has the DNA TGTGCCAGCTCACCCGGGACTAGCGGAACCTACGAGCAGTACTTC. Translating gives CASSPGTSGTYEQYF.